Following are 4 T cell receptor beta chains from one sample sequenced in a study of identical twins. Using its own MiXCR run on the 5' RACE reads, TCRdb lists one record per CDR3 protein. The sample includes a few hundred thousand distinct CDR3 sequences, nearly 10% of them seen just once. These same records also appear under a second study, on yellow fever vaccine responses in identical twins.

The material sequenced was PBMCs. These receptors were taken from a woman aged 18-29 years in good health.

This clonotype has only a few counts. The chain uses TRBV5-1 and TRBJ2-7, with 10 bases identical to TRBD1. This CDR3 has 15 residues. The V gene end was trimmed by 0 bases and the J gene end by 5 bases; junction bases not matched to a gene: 5. The germline gives CDR1 SGHRS, CDR2 YFSETQ. The CDR3 spells CASSLADRGRDEQYF. The CDR3 DNA is TGCGCCAGCAGCTTGGCCGACAGGGGGCGGGACGAGCAGTACTTC.

This clonotype was found many times. This sequence joins TRBV11-1 and TRBJ2-3, with D perhaps given as TRBD1 or TRBD2 (5 bases each). From germline, CDR1 is SGHAT and CDR2 FQDESV (reference sequence). V was pared by 7 bases and J by 0 bases, with 26 bases between. The CDR3 length is 19 residues. DNA for the CDR3: TGTGCCAGCAAAATATCGGACACCTTGAGCGGCTCTAGCACAGATACGCAGTATTTT. Protein sequence: CASKISDTLSGSSTDTQYF.

This clonotype was seen many times. This sequence joins TRBV6-5 and TRBJ2-1, with D possibly matching TRBD1 (5 bases). The V gene lost 5 bases and the J gene lost 7 bases, with 9 bases spanning the gap. The CDR3 is made up of 12 amino acids. Germline V CDR1 and CDR2: MNHEY, SVGAGI. The CDR3 here is CASSRGTNEQFF. The CDR3 DNA reads TGTGCCAGCAGTAGGGGAACGAATGAGCAGTTCTTC.

The rearrangement uses TRBV24-1 and TRBJ2-7, with unresolved D. CDR3 length: 13 amino acids. Germline V gene data show CDR1 as KGHDR and CDR2 as SFDVKD. V lost 5 bases and J lost 3, with 10 bases in between. Here the CDR3 DNA reads TGTGCCACCAGTGTAGGTGATAACTACGAGCAGTACTTC. This gives the protein CATSVGDNYEQYF.